The 4 T cell receptor beta chains given below trace back to one sample, sequenced in a study of T cells in localized non-small cell lung cancer. Assay used: immunoSEQ multiplex PCR; TCRdb lists only in-frame clones, some missing. Among about 31,000 clones listed, 80% to 90% were seen once. Source: peripheral blood, taken before any cancer treatment. The source of these receptors is a woman aged 35 to 75 with stage I lung adenocarcinoma.

V is TRBV19 and J is TRBJ1-5; TRBD1 matches at 12 bases. The V and J ends lost 5 bases and 6 bases, in that order; junction bases with no gene match: 11. Per germline, CDR1 LNHDA and CDR2 SQIVND (reference sequence). The CDR3 sequence is 17 residues long. CDR3 amino acids: CASSFGTGGLASQPQHF. The CDR3 DNA follows: TGTGCCAGTAGTTTCGGGACAGGGGGCTTAGCAAGTCAGCCCCAGCATTTT.

The sample holds one count of this clone. The chain uses TRBV15 and TRBJ1-5; no clear D. CDR3 size: 17 residues. Trimming left V 0 bases short and J 1 base short, with 13 bases between. Germline V gene lookup returns CDR1 LNHNV and CDR2 YYDKDF (reference sequence). This CDR3 is CATSRERRRGSNQPQHF. CDR3 DNA: TGTGCCACCAGCAGAGAGAGGAGGCGAGGGAGCAATCAGCCCCAGCATTTT.

The chain joins TRBV20-1 to TRBJ2-3; D is undetermined. Trimming took off 0 bases at V and 6 bases at J, with 1 base between the two ends. Germline CDR1 reads DFQATT; CDR2 reads SNEGSKA (reference sequence). There are 10 residues in the CDR3. The CDR3 DNA is TGCAGTGCTAGAGAGGATACGCAGTATTTT. Protein: CSAREDTQYF.

In nucleotides, the CDR3 is TGCGCCAGCAGCCCAGGATCGAGAGGGGGGGCCTCCTACGAGCAGTACTTC. Protein product: CASSPGSRGGASYEQYF. The J gene is TRBJ2-7, the V gene TRBV5-1; maybe TRBD2 (7 bases). Germline-derived CDR1 and CDR2 are SGHRS and YFSETQ. This CDR3 is built from 17 residues. V shed 4 bases and J shed 0 bases, with 20 bases lying between them. Full variable domain (outside the CDR3, taken from reference TRBV5-1 and TRBJ2-7): KAGVTQTPRYLIKTRGQQVTLSCSPISGHRSVSWYQQTPGQGLQFLFEYFSETQRNKGNFPGRFSGRQFSNSRSEMNVSTLELGDSALYLCASSPGSRGGASYEQYFGPGTRLTVT.